This T cell receptor (beta chain) was recovered during a study of blood T cell repertoires in COVID-19. On the study more broadly: The United States, Italy and Spain were the sources of the acute and convalescent COVID-19 samples. In each case, the material was cDNA or gDNA derived from T cells, B-cell-depleted T cells, or PBMCs.

CDR1 and CDR2 from the germline V gene are SNHLY and FYNNEI. The CDR3 spans 14 residues. The germline V and J ends were trimmed by 6 bases and 3 bases, with 9 bases remaining between them. The authors' processing: Quantification of nucleated cells was approximated via reference gene primer amplification. TCRdb's copy holds only in-frame clones and misses some; the assay was immunoSEQ multiplex PCR. V, J and clone size derive from that table, while D and trimming were established from the DNA sequence. Of nearly 100,000 clones in the sample, 75% to 90% are singletons; the top ten hold approximately 1.6%.

The source is an elderly man with acute or convalescent COVID-19. V gene TRBV2 combines with J gene TRBJ2-6; D perhaps matches TRBD1 (5 bases). Sequencing was performed on peripheral blood. DNA for the CDR3: TGTGCCAGCAGCCAGGGCGGTGGGGCCAACGTCCTGACTTTC. Protein sequence: CASSQGGGANVLTF.